The 5 T cell receptor beta chains below all came from one sample that was sequenced in a study of blood T cell repertoires in COVID-19. The protocol was immunoSEQ multiplex PCR, while the TCRdb copy is restricted to in-frame clones and leaves out a portion. The table lists some 160,000 clones, roughly 74% of them singletons. Specimen: peripheral blood. These receptors were collected from a woman older than 75 with acute or convalescent COVID-19.

This clone occurred a few times. The chain is built from TRBV6-5 and TRBJ2-5; TRBD1 agrees at 8 bases. CDR3 length: 13 residues. From germline, CDR1 is MNHEY and CDR2 SVGAGI. Unmatched junction bases numbered 6, after V lost 7 bases and J lost 5 bases. In DNA, the CDR3 is TGTGCCAGCATCAGGGGGCAGGGGGAGACCCAGTACTTC. The encoded protein is CASIRGQGETQYF.

The chain links TRBV6-5 to TRBJ2-7; weak D call: TRBD2 (5 bases). V lost 7 bases, J lost 2 bases, and 18 bases lay in between. The V gene's germline CDR1 is MNHEY and CDR2 SVGAGI. The CDR3 spans 15 residues. DNA for the CDR3: TGTGCCAGCAAGCCAGGACTGGCTAGGACCTACGAGCAGTACTTC. Amino acid sequence: CASKPGLARTYEQYF.

The rearrangement joins TRBV5-1 to TRBJ2-2; TRBD2 matches at 14 bases. With V trimmed by 3 bases and J by 5 bases, 3 bases remained unmatched. Per germline, CDR1 SGHRS and CDR2 YFSETQ. The CDR3 spans 16 residues. The CDR3 region has the DNA TGCGCCAGCAGCTCCGGACTAGCGGGAGGTACCGGGGAGCTGTTTTTT. It specifies CASSSGLAGGTGELFF.

J is TRBJ2-3 and V is TRBV4-1, with TRBD1 as a possible D gene (6 bases). The V and J ends lost 0 bases and 5 bases respectively, with 9 bases between them. The CDR3 extends over 14 amino acids. From germline, CDR1 is MGHRA and CDR2 YSYEKL. The CDR3 DNA reads TGCGCCAGCAGCCAAGACCAGGGGAGAGATACGCAGTATTTT. Protein product: CASSQDQGRDTQYF.

CDR3 DNA: TGTGCCAGCAGCTCCGGAGAGGGCCTGAACACTGAAGCTTTCTTT. Translated: CASSSGEGLNTEAFF. The gene calls are TRBV7-3 and TRBJ1-1; the D is unclear. Per germline, CDR1 SGHTA and CDR2 FQGTGA. Trimming cost V 4 bases and J 0 bases, with 12 bases left between them. This CDR3 has 15 amino acids.